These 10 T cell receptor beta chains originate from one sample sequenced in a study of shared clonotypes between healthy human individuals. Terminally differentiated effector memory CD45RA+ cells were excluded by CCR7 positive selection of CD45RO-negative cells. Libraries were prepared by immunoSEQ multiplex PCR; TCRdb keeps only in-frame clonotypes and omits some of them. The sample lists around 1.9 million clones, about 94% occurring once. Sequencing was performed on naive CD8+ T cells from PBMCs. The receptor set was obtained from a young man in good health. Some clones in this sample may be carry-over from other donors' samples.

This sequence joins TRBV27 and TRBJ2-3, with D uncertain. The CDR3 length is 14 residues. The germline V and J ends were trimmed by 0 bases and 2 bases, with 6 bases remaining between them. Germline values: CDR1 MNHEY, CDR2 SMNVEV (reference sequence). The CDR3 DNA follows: TGTGCCAGCAGTTTATCCCCAGACACAGATACGCAGTATTTT. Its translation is CASSLSPDTDTQYF.

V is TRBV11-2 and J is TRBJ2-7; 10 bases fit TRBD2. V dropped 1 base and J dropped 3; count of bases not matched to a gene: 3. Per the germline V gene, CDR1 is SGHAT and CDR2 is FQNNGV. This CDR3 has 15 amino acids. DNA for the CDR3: TGTGCCAGCAGCTTAGGGGTAGCGGGAGGCTACGAGCAGTACTTC. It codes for CASSLGVAGGYEQYF.

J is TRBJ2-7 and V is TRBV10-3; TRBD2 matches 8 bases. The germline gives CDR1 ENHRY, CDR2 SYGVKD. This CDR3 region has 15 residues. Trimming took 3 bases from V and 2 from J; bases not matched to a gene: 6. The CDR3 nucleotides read TGTGCCATCAGTGAAAAGCGGGAGTCGGCCTACGAGCAGTACTTC. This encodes CAISEKRESAYEQYF.

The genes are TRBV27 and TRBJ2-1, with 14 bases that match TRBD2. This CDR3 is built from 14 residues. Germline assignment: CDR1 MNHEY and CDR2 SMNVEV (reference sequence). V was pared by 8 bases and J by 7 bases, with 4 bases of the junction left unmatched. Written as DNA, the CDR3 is TGTGCCAGCTCCGGGACTAGCGGGAGAAATGAGCAGTTCTTC. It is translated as CASSGTSGRNEQFF.

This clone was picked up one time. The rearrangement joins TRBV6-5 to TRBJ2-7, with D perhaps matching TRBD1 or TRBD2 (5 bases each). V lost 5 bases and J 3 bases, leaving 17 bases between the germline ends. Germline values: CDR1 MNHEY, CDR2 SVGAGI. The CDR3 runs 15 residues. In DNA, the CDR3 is TGTGCCAGCAGTGGGACCCTAGAGAGAGACTACGAGCAGTACTTC. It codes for CASSGTLERDYEQYF.

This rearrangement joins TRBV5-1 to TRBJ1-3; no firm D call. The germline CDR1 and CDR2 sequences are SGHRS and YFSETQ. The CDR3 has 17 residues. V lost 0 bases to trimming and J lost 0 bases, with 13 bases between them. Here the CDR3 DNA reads TGCGCCAGCAGCTTGGCCGGTGGCCTTTTCTCTGGAAACACCATATATTTT. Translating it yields CASSLAGGLFSGNTIYF.

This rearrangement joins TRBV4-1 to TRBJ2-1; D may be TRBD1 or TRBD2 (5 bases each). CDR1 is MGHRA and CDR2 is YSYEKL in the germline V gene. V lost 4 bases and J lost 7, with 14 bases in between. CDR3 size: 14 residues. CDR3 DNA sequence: TGCGCCAGCAGCCGCGACTCTGGGGGAAATGAGCAGTTCTTC. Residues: CASSRDSGGNEQFF.

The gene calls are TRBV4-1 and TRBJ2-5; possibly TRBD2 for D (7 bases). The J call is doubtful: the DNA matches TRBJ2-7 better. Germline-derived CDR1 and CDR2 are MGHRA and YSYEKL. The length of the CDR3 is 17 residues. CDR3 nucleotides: TGCGCCAGCAGCCGCCTCCGGGGAGGGGACACCCGCTACGAGCAGTACTTC. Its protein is CASSRLRGGDTRYEQYF.

Written as DNA, the CDR3 is TGCACCAGCAGACAGGGGAACTATGGCTACACCTTC. This translates into CTSRQGNYGYTF. This chain connects TRBV1 to TRBJ1-2; TRBD1 reflects the table's D call only, with no check against the DNA. TRBV1 is a pseudogene. CDR3 length equals 12 residues.

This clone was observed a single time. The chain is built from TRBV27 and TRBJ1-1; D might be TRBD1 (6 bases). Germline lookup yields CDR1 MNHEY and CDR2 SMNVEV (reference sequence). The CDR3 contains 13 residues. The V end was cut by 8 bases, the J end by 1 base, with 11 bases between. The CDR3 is CASGQRTNTEAFF. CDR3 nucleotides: TGTGCCAGCGGACAGCGAACGAACACTGAAGCTTTCTTT.